This TCR beta chain was captured in a study of T cell responses to AZD1222 COVID-19 vaccine. Study outcomes and limitations: Regions 160-218 and 743-854 held dominance among vaccine-associated CD4 TCRs, which spanned spike. Reportedly, close to half of spike-specific TCRs are directed against unmutated variant regions. Mostly white British, mostly female donors; authors suggested clonal diversity may be underestimated.

V was trimmed by 2 bases and J by 1 base, leaving 13 bases between them. Germline-derived CDR1 and CDR2 are SGHRS and YFSETQ. The CDR3 runs 15 residues. The protocol was immunoSEQ multiplex PCR, while the TCRdb copy is restricted to in-frame clones and leaves out a portion. The profile covers some 140,000 clones, with around 92% appearing a single time and 1.5% to 2% taken by the ten largest. It was second doses at about 4 or about 12 weeks that were pooled. Details on this clone: The antigen remains undetermined.

Specimen: peripheral blood, collected 28 days after the second AZD1222 dose. The chain joins TRBV5-1 to TRBJ2-7; D is tentatively TRBD1 or TRBD2 (5 bases each). The source of this sequence is an adult who received the AZD1222 COVID-19 vaccine. CDR3 coding DNA: TGCGCCAGCAGCTTAGGGGCGGGTACGTCCTACGAGCAGTACGTC. This gives the protein CASSLGAGTSYEQYV.